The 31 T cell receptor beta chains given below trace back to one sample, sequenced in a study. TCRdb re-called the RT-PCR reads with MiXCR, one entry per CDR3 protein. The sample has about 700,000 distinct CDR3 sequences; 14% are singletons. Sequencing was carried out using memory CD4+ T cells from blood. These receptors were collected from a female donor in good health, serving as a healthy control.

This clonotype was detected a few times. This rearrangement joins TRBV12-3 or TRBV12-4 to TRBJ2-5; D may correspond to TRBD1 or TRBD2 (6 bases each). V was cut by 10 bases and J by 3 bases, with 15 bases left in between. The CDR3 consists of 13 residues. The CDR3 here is CATRGGTEETQYF. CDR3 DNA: TGTGCCACCAGGGGAGGTACGGAAGAGACCCAGTACTTC.

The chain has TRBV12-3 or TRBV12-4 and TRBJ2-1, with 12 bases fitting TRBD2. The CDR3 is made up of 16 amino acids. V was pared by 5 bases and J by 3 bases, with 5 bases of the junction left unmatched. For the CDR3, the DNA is TGTGCCAGCAGTCGGACTAGCGGGACCCACTACAATGAGCAGTTCTTC. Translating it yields CASSRTSGTHYNEQFF.

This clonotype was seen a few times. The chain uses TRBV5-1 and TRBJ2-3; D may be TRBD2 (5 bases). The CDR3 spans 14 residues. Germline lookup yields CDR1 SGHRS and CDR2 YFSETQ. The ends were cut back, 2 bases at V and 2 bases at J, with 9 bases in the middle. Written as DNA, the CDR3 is TGCGCCAGCAGCTTTGGAGCGGACACAGATACGCAGTATTTT. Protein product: CASSFGADTDTQYF.

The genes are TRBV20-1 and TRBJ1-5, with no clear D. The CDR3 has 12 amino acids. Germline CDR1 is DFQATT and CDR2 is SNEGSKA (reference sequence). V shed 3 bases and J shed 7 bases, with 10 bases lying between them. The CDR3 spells CSASPQGQPQHF. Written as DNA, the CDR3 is TGCAGTGCTAGTCCTCAAGGGCAGCCCCAGCATTTT.

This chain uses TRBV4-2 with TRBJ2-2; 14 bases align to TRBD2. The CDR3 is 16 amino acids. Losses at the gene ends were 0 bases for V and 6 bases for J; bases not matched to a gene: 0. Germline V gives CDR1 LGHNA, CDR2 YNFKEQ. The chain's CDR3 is CASSQETSGRAGELFF. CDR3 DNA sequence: TGTGCCAGCAGCCAAGAGACTAGCGGGAGGGCCGGGGAGCTGTTTTTT.

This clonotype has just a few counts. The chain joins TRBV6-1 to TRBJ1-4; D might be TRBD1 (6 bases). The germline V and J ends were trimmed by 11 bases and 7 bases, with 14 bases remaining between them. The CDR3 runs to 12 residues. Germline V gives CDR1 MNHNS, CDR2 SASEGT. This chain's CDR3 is CAAAGVSEKLFF. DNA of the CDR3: TGTGCCGCGGCAGGGGTTAGTGAAAAACTGTTTTTT.

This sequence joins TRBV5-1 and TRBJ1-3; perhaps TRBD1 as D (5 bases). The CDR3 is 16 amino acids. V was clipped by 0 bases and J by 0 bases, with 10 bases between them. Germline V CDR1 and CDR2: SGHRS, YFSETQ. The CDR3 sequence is CASSLGSGYSGNTIYF. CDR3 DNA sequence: TGCGCCAGCAGCTTGGGATCAGGGTACTCTGGAAACACCATATATTTT.

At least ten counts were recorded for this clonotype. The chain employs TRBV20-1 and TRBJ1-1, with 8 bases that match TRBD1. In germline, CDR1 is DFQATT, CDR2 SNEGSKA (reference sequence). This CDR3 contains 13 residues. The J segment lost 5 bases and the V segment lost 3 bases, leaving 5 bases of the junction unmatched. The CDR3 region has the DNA TGCAGTGCTAGGGACAGGGTACGGACTGAAGCTTTCTTT. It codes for CSARDRVRTEAFF.

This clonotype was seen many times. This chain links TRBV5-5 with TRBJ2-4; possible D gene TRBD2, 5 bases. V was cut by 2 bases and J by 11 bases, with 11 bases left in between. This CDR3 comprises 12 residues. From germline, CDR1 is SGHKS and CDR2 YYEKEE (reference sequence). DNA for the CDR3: TGTGCCAGCAGCTTCAACCTGGGAGTTCAGTACTTC. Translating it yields CASSFNLGVQYF.

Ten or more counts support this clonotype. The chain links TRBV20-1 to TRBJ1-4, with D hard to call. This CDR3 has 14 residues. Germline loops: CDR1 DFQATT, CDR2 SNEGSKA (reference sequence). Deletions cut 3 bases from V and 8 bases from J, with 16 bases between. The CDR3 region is CSARENRGLEKLFF. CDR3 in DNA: TGCAGTGCTAGGGAAAATCGGGGTTTGGAAAAACTGTTTTTT.

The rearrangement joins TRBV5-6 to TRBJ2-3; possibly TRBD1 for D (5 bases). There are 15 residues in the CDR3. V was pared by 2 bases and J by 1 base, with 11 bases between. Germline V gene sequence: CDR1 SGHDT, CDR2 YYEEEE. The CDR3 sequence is CASSFIVQGTDTQYF. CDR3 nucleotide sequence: TGTGCCAGCAGCTTTATAGTACAGGGCACAGATACGCAGTATTTT.

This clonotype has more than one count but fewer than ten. This CDR3 is CASSSVSYQPQHF. The DNA for the CDR3 is TGTGCCAGCAGCTCTGTTTCGTATCAGCCCCAGCATTTT. The chain couples TRBV7-2 to TRBJ1-5; D uncertain. The CDR3 spans 13 residues. V shed 4 bases and J shed 5 bases, with 9 bases lying between them. Germline CDR1 reads SGHTA; CDR2 reads FQGNSA.

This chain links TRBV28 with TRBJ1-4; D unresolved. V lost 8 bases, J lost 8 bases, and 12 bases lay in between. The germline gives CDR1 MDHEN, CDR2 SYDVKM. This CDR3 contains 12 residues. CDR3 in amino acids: CASASQEEKLFF. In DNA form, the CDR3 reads TGTGCCAGCGCCTCTCAAGAGGAAAAACTGTTTTTT.

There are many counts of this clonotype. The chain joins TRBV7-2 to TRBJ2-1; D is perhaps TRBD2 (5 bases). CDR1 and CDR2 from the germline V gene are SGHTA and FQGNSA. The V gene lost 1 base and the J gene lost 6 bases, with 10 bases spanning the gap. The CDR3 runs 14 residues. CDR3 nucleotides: TGTGCCAGCAGCTTAGTTGTCAGCGGCAATGAGCAGTTCTTC. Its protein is CASSLVVSGNEQFF. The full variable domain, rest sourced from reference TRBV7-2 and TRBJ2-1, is GAGVSQSPSNKVTEKGKDVELRCDPISGHTALYWYRQSLGQGLEFLIYFQGNSAPDKSGLPSDRFSAERTGGSVSTLTIQRTQQEDSAVYLCASSLVVSGNEQFFGPGTRLTVL.

CDR3 DNA: TGCAGTGCTAGAGGTGGGACTACTACCGGGGAGCTGTTTTTT. Translating gives CSARGGTTTGELFF. The gene calls are TRBV20-1 and TRBJ2-2; TRBD2 matches 7 bases. Losses at the gene ends were 1 base for V and 5 bases for J; bases not matched to a gene: 4. CDR1 DFQATT and CDR2 SNEGSKA come from the germline V gene (reference sequence). This CDR3 comprises 14 residues.

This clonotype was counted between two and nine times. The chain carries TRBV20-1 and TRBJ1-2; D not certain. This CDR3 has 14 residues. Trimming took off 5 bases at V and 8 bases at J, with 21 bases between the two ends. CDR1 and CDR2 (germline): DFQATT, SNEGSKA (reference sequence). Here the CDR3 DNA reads TGCAGTGCTCCCCGTGTAACGCAGCAAGACGGCTACACCTTC. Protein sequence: CSAPRVTQQDGYTF.

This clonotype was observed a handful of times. The CDR3, as DNA: TGCAGTGCTAGACGGCTGAGTAATTCACCCCTCCACTTT. This encodes CSARRLSNSPLHF. The rearrangement uses TRBV20-1 and TRBJ1-6, with D uncertain. From germline, CDR1 is DFQATT and CDR2 SNEGSKA (reference sequence). V gave up 2 bases and J gave up 6 bases, with 8 bases separating them. The CDR3 is 13 residues long.

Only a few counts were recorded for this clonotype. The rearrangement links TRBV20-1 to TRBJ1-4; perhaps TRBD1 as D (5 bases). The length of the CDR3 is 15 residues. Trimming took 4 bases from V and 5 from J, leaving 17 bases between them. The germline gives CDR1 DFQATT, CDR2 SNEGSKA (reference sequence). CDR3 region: CSATTTGPPNEKLFF. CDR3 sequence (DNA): TGCAGTGCTACAACCACGGGACCCCCAAATGAAAAACTGTTTTTT.

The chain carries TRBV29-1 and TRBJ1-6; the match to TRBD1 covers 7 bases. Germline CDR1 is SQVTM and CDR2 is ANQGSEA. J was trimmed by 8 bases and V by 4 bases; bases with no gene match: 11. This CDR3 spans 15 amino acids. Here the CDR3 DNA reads TGCAGCGTTGGGGCAGGGGGTGGTAGTGATTCACCCCTCCACTTT. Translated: CSVGAGGGSDSPLHF.

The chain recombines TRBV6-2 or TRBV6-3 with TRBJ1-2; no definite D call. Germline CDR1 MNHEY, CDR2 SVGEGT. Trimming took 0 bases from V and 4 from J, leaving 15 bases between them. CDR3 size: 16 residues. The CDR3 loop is CASSYSFRRAFYGYTF. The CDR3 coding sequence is TGTGCCAGCAGTTACTCGTTTCGCCGGGCCTTCTATGGCTACACCTTC.

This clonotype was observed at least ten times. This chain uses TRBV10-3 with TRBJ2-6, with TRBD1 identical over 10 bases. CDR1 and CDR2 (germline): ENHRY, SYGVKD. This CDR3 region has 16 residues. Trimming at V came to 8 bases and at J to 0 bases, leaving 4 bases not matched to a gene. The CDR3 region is CAIGGTGVSGANVLTF. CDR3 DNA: TGTGCCATCGGCGGGACAGGGGTCTCTGGGGCCAACGTCCTGACTTTC.

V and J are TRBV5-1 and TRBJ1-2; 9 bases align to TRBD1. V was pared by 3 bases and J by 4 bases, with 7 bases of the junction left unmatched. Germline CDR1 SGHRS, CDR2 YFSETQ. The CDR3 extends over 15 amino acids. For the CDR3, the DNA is TGCGCCAGCAGCTACGGGACAGGGCCATTCTATGGCTACACCTTC. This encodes CASSYGTGPFYGYTF.

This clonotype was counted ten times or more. The DNA for the CDR3 is TGTGCCAGCAGCTTAGACTGGGCGGGAGGGAACACAGATACGCAGTATTTT. Its protein is CASSLDWAGGNTDTQYF. The rearrangement joins TRBV11-2 to TRBJ2-3; 9 bases match TRBD2. The CDR3 is 17 residues long. Trimming took 0 bases from V and 2 from J; bases not matched to a gene: 6. In germline, CDR1 is SGHAT, CDR2 FQNNGV.

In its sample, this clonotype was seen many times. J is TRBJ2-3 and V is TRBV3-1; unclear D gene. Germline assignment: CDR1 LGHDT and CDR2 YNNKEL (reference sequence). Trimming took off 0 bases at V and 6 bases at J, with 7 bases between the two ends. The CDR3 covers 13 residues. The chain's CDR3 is CASSQELFDTQYF. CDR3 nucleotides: TGTGCCAGCAGCCAAGAACTTTTCGATACGCAGTATTTT.

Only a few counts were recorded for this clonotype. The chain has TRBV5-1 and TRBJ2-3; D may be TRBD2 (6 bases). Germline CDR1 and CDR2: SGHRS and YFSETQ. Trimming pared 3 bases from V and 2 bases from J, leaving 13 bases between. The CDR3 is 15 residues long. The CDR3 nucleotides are TGCGCCAGCAGCTCTGGGACTGGATCCACAGATACGCAGTATTTT. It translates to CASSSGTGSTDTQYF.

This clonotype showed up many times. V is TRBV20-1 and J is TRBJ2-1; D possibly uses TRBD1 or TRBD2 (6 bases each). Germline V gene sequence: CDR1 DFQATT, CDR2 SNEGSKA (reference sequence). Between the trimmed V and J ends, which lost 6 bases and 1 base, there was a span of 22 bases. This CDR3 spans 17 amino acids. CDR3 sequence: CSAPLLGGGGSYNEQFF. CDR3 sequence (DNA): TGCAGTGCCCCCCTACTAGGAGGGGGTGGGTCCTACAATGAGCAGTTCTTC.

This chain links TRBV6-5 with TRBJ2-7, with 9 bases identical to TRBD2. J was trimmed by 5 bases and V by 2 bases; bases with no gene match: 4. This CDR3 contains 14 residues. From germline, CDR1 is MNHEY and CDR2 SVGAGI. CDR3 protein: CASSYGTSRDEQYF. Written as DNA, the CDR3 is TGTGCCAGCAGTTACGGGACTAGCAGAGACGAGCAGTACTTC.

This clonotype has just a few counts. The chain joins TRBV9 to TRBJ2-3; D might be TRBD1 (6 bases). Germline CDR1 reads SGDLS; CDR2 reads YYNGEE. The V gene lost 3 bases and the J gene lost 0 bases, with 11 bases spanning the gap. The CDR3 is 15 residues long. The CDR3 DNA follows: TGTGCCAGCAGCGGTTGGACAGTCAGCACAGATACGCAGTATTTT. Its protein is CASSGWTVSTDTQYF.

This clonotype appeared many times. CDR3 protein: CASSVGQLNQPQHF. The CDR3 nucleotides are TGTGCCAGCAGCGTCGGACAGCTAAATCAGCCCCAGCATTTT. V gene TRBV9 combines with J gene TRBJ1-5; D perhaps matches TRBD1 (6 bases). Germline CDR1 is SGDLS and CDR2 is YYNGEE. V lost 2 bases and J lost 4, with 10 bases in between. This CDR3 is built from 14 residues. The entire variable domain, with the rest obtained from reference TRBV9 and TRBJ1-5, is as follows: DSGVTQTPKHLITATGQRVTLRCSPRSGDLSVYWYQQSLDQGLQFLIQYYNGEERAKGNILERFSAQQFPDLHSELNLSSLELGDSALYFCASSVGQLNQPQHFGDGTRLSIL.

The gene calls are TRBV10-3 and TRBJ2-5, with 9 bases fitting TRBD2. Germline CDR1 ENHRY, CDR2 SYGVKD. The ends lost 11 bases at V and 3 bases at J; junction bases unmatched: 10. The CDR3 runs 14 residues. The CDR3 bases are TGTGCCGCCACTAGCGGCGGGGGGGAAGAGACCCAGTACTTC. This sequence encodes CAATSGGGEETQYF.

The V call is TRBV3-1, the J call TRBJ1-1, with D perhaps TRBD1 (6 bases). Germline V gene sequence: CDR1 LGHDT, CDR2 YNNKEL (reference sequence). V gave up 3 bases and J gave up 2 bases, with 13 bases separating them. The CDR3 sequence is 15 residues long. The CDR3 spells CASSQGAAPNTEAFF. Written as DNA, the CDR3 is TGTGCCAGCAGCCAGGGGGCGGCCCCAAACACTGAAGCTTTCTTT.